A selection of T cell receptor beta chains follows, all from one sample in a study of OX40 agonist ivuxolimab in advanced cancers. Measured with immunoSEQ multiplex PCR; TCRdb has only the in-frame clones, and not every one. The sample has about 20,000 clones, around 90% seen once. Sequenced material: CD4+ or CD8+ T cells sorted from blood, taken in a trial of the OX40 agonist ivuxolimab. These receptors were taken from an adult with an advanced solid tumor such as melanoma, head and neck, liver or kidney cancer. Both conserved end residues are part of each CDR3.

v_gene	j_gene	CDR3aa
TRBV30	TRBJ2-1	CAWATGGSYNEQFF
TRBV2	TRBJ2-7	CASSRQEVRTTPYEQYF
TRBV4-1	TRBJ2-6	CASSLGTGANVLTF
TRBV5-4	TRBJ1-5	CASSTTGGRTEPQHF
TRBV7-2	TRBJ2-3	CASSSWDYSDTQYF
TRBV2	TRBJ1-4	CASSVIRAANEKLFF
TRBV19	TRBJ1-1	CASSPDIGLMNTEAFF
TRBV10-2	TRBJ2-5	CASTRLSGNQETQYF
TRBV29-1	TRBJ1-2	CSVAVAHGYTF
TRBV4-2	TRBJ2-2	CASSQAQVGAGELFF
TRBV4-1	TRBJ2-7	CASSQVGQPYEQYF
TRBV6-6	TRBJ2-7	CASSPQGAHEQYF
TRBV14	TRBJ2-1	CASSQEFIGLAGSHEQFF
TRBV23-1	TRBJ1-1	CASSQGPWIGTSGNTEAFF
TRBV5-4	TRBJ2-3	CASSWGTGSTDTQYF
TRBV5-5	TRBJ2-3	CASSPVGLSTDTQYF
TRBV13	TRBJ2-1	CASGESPYNEQFF